The 16 T cell receptor beta chains given below trace back to one sample, sequenced in a study of T cells in Graves' hyperthyroidism and ophthalmopathy. Regions amplified from RNA transcripts were the TCR beta CDR3 regions. HTBI primers drove first-round RT-PCR of the TCR CDR3. TCRdb recomputed calls from the multiplex PCR reads with MiXCR, one row per CDR3 protein. The data contain around 690,000 distinct CDR3 sequences, 15% to 20% of them singletons. Source material: blood. These receptors were obtained from a man between 50 and 59 years old with Graves' hyperthyroidism.

The CDR3 reads CASSYRGAGETQYF. In nucleotides, the CDR3 is TGTGCCAGCAGTTACCGGGGGGCGGGAGAGACCCAGTACTTC. This sequence joins TRBV6-5 and TRBJ2-5; perhaps TRBD2 as D (7 bases). The V and J ends lost 2 bases and 4 bases respectively, with 11 bases between them. Germline lookup yields CDR1 MNHEY and CDR2 SVGAGI. This CDR3 is built from 14 residues.

The chain carries TRBV6-2 or TRBV6-3 and TRBJ2-7; TRBD1 agrees at 7 bases. This CDR3 has 15 amino acids. Germline values: CDR1 MNHEY, CDR2 SVGEGT. V lost 8 bases to trimming and J lost 1 base; unmatched junction nucleotides: 11. CDR3 nucleotide sequence: TGTGCCAGCCGGAGAGACCGGGACAGTTCCTACGAGCAGTACTTC. Protein: CASRRDRDSSYEQYF.

This clonotype was picked up many times. The chain is built from TRBV10-3 and TRBJ1-1, with a weak D call TRBD1 (6 bases). The CDR3 extends over 14 amino acids. V was pared by 4 bases and J by 4 bases, with 13 bases between. Per germline, CDR1 ENHRY and CDR2 SYGVKD. This chain's CDR3 is CAISGPTGSTEAFF. CDR3 DNA sequence: TGTGCCATCAGTGGCCCCACAGGGTCCACTGAAGCTTTCTTT.

This clonotype has ten or more counts. V gene TRBV27 combines with J gene TRBJ2-5, with D perhaps TRBD2 (6 bases). Germline lookup yields CDR1 MNHEY and CDR2 SMNVEV (reference sequence). This CDR3 is built from 15 residues. Trimming pared 4 bases from V and 2 bases from J, leaving 14 bases between. The CDR3 here is CASSSLGLLQETQYF. The CDR3 region has the DNA TGTGCCAGCAGTTCACTGGGACTGCTACAAGAGACCCAGTACTTC.

The rearrangement joins TRBV7-9 to TRBJ2-3, with a possible D match to TRBD2 (6 bases). Trimming shortened V by 4 bases and J by 7 bases, and 18 bases separated the two germline ends. There are 15 residues in the CDR3. The germline V gene encodes CDR1 SEHNR and CDR2 FQNEAQ (reference sequence). The CDR3 DNA reads as TGTGCCAGCAGCTCGGGGGTGAGGGTGTATAATACGCAGTATTTT. This sequence encodes CASSSGVRVYNTQYF.

This clonotype was seen repeatedly, ten times or more. J is TRBJ2-2 and V is TRBV11-3; D is undetermined. V lost 1 base and J 6 bases, leaving 6 bases between the germline ends. The CDR3 length is 13 residues. Germline loops: CDR1 SGHNT, CDR2 YENEEA. The CDR3 here is CASSLVFPGELFF. As DNA, the CDR3 is TGTGCCAGCAGCTTAGTTTTCCCCGGGGAGCTGTTTTTT.

This clonotype was counted only a few times. The chain is built from TRBV6-5 and TRBJ2-2, with TRBD2 as a possible D gene (7 bases). Germline loops: CDR1 MNHEY, CDR2 SVGAGI. The CDR3 runs to 19 residues. The germline V and J ends were trimmed by 2 bases and 1 base, with 20 bases remaining between them. The CDR3 is CASSYRGSGGILNTGELFF. The CDR3 DNA is TGTGCCAGCAGTTACCGGGGCTCGGGGGGCATCTTGAACACCGGGGAGCTGTTTTTT.

CDR3 sequence: CASSLIGEGTNEQFF. CDR3 in DNA: TGTGCCAGCAGCTTGATCGGGGAGGGGACTAATGAGCAGTTCTTC. The chain has TRBV5-6 and TRBJ2-1; 7 bases are shared with TRBD2. Germline lookup yields CDR1 SGHDT and CDR2 YYEEEE. The CDR3 sequence is 15 residues long. Losses at the gene ends were 1 base for V and 7 bases for J; bases not matched to a gene: 8.

The rearrangement uses TRBV11-2 and TRBJ1-2; 10 bases align to TRBD1. The germline gives CDR1 SGHAT, CDR2 FQNNGV. The length of the CDR3 is 16 residues. The junction had 8 bases not matched to a gene; V was cut back by 3 bases and J by 4 bases. This CDR3 reads CASSFLRRDRGYGYTF. The CDR3 DNA sequence: TGTGCCAGCAGCTTTTTGCGCAGGGACAGGGGCTATGGCTACACCTTC. The whole variable domain, remainder taken from reference TRBV11-2 and TRBJ1-2, is EAGVAQSPRYKIIEKRQSVAFWCNPISGHATLYWYQQILGQGPKLLIQFQNNGVVDDSQLPKDRFSAERLKGVDSTLKIQPAKLEDSAVYLCASSFLRRDRGYGYTFGSGTRLTVV.

V usage is TRBV29-1 and J usage is TRBJ2-7; D remains unclear. Germline CDR1 SQVTM, CDR2 ANQGSEA. V lost 6 bases, J lost 6 bases, and 9 bases lay in between. The CDR3 extends over 10 amino acids. CDR3 nucleotide sequence: TGCAGCGTCCAGTCGGGCGAGCAGTACTTC. The encoded protein is CSVQSGEQYF.

This clonotype has at least ten counts. This sequence joins TRBV2 and TRBJ2-3; D might be TRBD1 (6 bases). The germline CDR1 and CDR2 sequences are SNHLY and FYNNEI. The CDR3 has 14 residues. V gave up 6 bases and J gave up 4 bases, with 14 bases separating them. CDR3 residues: CASRRTAESDTQYF. CDR3 bases: TGTGCCAGCAGGAGGACAGCGGAATCAGATACGCAGTATTTT.

This clonotype occurred a few times. The chain employs TRBV9 and TRBJ2-3; TRBD1 might be the D (6 bases). CDR1 is SGDLS and CDR2 is YYNGEE in the germline V gene. This CDR3 spans 16 amino acids. Trimming took 3 bases from V and 2 from J, leaving 16 bases between them. The CDR3 region has the DNA TGTGCCAGCAGCGCCCGACAGGCCCTAATCACAGATACGCAGTATTTT. It is translated as CASSARQALITDTQYF. Combining the CDR3 with reference TRBV9 and TRBJ2-3 gives the whole variable domain DSGVTQTPKHLITATGQRVTLRCSPRSGDLSVYWYQQSLDQGLQFLIQYYNGEERAKGNILERFSAQQFPDLHSELNLSSLELGDSALYFCASSARQALITDTQYFGPGTRLTVL.

The V call is TRBV7-2, the J call TRBJ2-7; 10 bases line up with TRBD1. The CDR3 totals 16 residues. The J segment lost 5 bases and the V segment lost 5 bases, leaving 12 bases of the junction unmatched. The germline gives CDR1 SGHTA, CDR2 FQGNSA. This CDR3 reads CASSAPRDRGINEQYF. CDR3 coding DNA: TGTGCCAGCAGCGCACCGCGGGACAGGGGAATCAACGAGCAGTACTTC.

This chain joins TRBV2 and TRBJ2-7, with 14 bases matching TRBD2. J lost 4 bases, V lost 3 bases, and 2 bases had no gene match. CDR1 and CDR2 (germline): SNHLY, FYNNEI. This CDR3 contains 15 residues. Written as DNA, the CDR3 is TGTGCCAGCAGTGAGGGACTAGCGGGAGAGTACGAGCAGTACTTC. Translated, it gives CASSEGLAGEYEQYF.

This clonotype was observed at least ten times. The chain carries TRBV3-1 and TRBJ2-5; the D is unclear. The V gene lost 0 bases and the J gene lost 2 bases, with 10 bases spanning the gap. The CDR3 sequence is 15 residues long. Germline values: CDR1 LGHDT, CDR2 YNNKEL (reference sequence). The CDR3 reads CASSQEGAKQETQYF. The CDR3 DNA is TGTGCCAGCAGCCAAGAAGGCGCCAAACAAGAGACCCAGTACTTC.

CDR3 residues: CSASGLIDTQYF. CDR3 DNA: TGCAGTGCTAGCGGACTAATCGATACGCAGTATTTT. The chain uses TRBV20-1 and TRBJ2-3; TRBD2 might be the D (6 bases). The CDR3 length is 12 residues. The V gene lost 3 bases and the J gene lost 6 bases, with 10 bases spanning the gap. The germline V gene has CDR1 DFQATT and CDR2 SNEGSKA (reference sequence).